This TCR beta chain was documented in a study of blood T cell repertoires in COVID-19. Study information: The origin of the acute and convalescent COVID-19 samples was the United States, Italy and Spain. Sample material is recorded as cDNA or gDNA derived from T cells, B-cell-depleted T cells, or PBMCs.

Enrolled during active infection, Seattle patients were then followed longitudinally. Clones were sequenced by immunoSEQ multiplex PCR, and TCRdb holds only the in-frame ones, with some missing. The sample lists around 400,000 clones; more than 70% were seen once. CDR1 is MNHEY, CDR2 SVGAGI, per germline. The CDR3 loop spans 14 amino acids. The V and J ends lost 2 bases and 5 bases respectively, with 12 bases between them. The receptor comes from a woman in her sixties with COVID-19, enrolled during active disease. V usage is TRBV6-5 and J usage is TRBJ2-5, with D maybe TRBD1 (7 bases). Input material: peripheral blood. The CDR3 loop reads CASSYAGGTETQYF. In DNA, the CDR3 is TGTGCCAGCAGTTACGCAGGGGGGACGGAGACCCAGTACTTC.